A single sample is the source of the 12 T cell receptor beta chains below, sequenced in a study of blood T cell repertoires in COVID-19. Generated by immunoSEQ multiplex PCR, the TCRdb table keeps only in-frame clones and is missing some. The sample contains about 250,000 clones, about 80% of which appear only once. Source material: peripheral blood. The origin of the receptors is a woman older than 75 with acute or convalescent COVID-19.

The chain carries TRBV7-2 and TRBJ2-1; 9 bases agree with TRBD1. The CDR3 has 17 residues. Looked up from germline, CDR1 is SGHTA and CDR2 is FQGNSA. After removal of 5 bases from V and 1 base from J, the junction contained 9 bases not matched to a gene. The CDR3 nucleotides read TGTGCCAGCAGCCCAAGAGGGACAGGGTGGTCCTACAATGAGCAGTTCTTC. Translating it yields CASSPRGTGWSYNEQFF.

The chain links TRBV5-8 to TRBJ1-1, with 7 bases fitting TRBD1. The CDR3 length is 14 residues. V shed 5 bases and J 2 bases; nucleotides not matched to a gene: 6. Germline CDR1 reads SGHTS; CDR2 reads YDEGEE. Here the CDR3 DNA reads TGTGCCAGCAGACAGACAGGGACCAACACTGAAGCTTTCTTT. Amino acid sequence: CASRQTGTNTEAFF.

The V gene is TRBV6-5, the J gene TRBJ1-2; a weak D match, TRBD1 (5 bases). The CDR3 consists of 14 residues. The germline gives CDR1 MNHEY, CDR2 SVGAGI. The V and J ends lost 6 bases and 5 bases respectively, with 16 bases between them. CDR3 sequence: CASRAFGGAYGYTF. The CDR3 DNA reads as TGTGCCAGCAGAGCATTCGGGGGTGCGTATGGCTACACCTTC.

V usage is TRBV5-1 and J usage is TRBJ1-1, with TRBD1 identical over 7 bases. V lost 0 bases to trimming and J lost 0 bases; unmatched junction nucleotides: 5. Germline CDR1 is SGHRS and CDR2 is YFSETQ. This CDR3 is built from 16 residues. The CDR3 protein is CASSLGTGQMNTEAFF. The CDR3 nucleotides are TGCGCCAGCAGCTTGGGGACGGGACAGATGAACACTGAAGCTTTCTTT.

This clone showed up just a few times. This chain uses TRBV4-3 with TRBJ1-2; D remains ambiguous. This CDR3 is built from 16 residues. Germline V gene lookup returns CDR1 LGHNA and CDR2 YSLEER. With 0 bases removed from V and 4 bases from J, the gap between germline ends came to 15 bases. The CDR3 region is CASSQDPWQAPYGYTF. For the CDR3, the DNA is TGCGCCAGCAGCCAAGATCCTTGGCAGGCCCCCTATGGCTACACCTTC.

This clone was found a few times. The chain combines TRBV11-2 with TRBJ1-4; D ambiguous. This CDR3 comprises 17 residues. The germline V gene has CDR1 SGHAT and CDR2 FQNNGV. V was clipped by 0 bases and J by 0 bases, with 11 bases between them. CDR3 residues: CASSLDFRRATNEKLFF. The CDR3 nucleotides are TGTGCCAGCAGCTTAGATTTTAGGAGGGCAACTAATGAAAAACTGTTTTTT. Filled out from reference TRBV11-2 and TRBJ1-4, the complete variable domain reads EAGVAQSPRYKIIEKRQSVAFWCNPISGHATLYWYQQILGQGPKLLIQFQNNGVVDDSQLPKDRFSAERLKGVDSTLKIQPAKLEDSAVYLCASSLDFRRATNEKLFFGSGTQLSVL.

The V and J genes are TRBV27 and TRBJ2-2; D possibly corresponds to TRBD1 (6 bases). Germline loops: CDR1 MNHEY, CDR2 SMNVEV (reference sequence). V dropped 1 base and J dropped 6 bases, with 12 bases sitting between them. The CDR3 is 15 residues long. The CDR3 here is CASSLYREIPGELFF. CDR3 coding DNA: TGTGCCAGCAGTTTATACAGGGAAATTCCCGGGGAGCTGTTTTTT.

In DNA, the CDR3 is TGTGCCAGCTCACCACAGGGGGCAGGAGATACGCAGTATTTT. This sequence encodes CASSPQGAGDTQYF. This sequence joins TRBV18 and TRBJ2-3; TRBD1 matches at 7 bases. The V segment lost 1 base and the J segment 5 bases; nucleotides outside the gene matches: 3. Germline assignment: CDR1 KGHSH and CDR2 LQKENI. The CDR3 is 14 residues long.

J is TRBJ1-2 and V is TRBV6-2 or TRBV6-3; the D gene is possibly TRBD1 (6 bases). The CDR3 sequence is 14 residues long. V lost 6 bases and J lost 5, with 16 bases in between. From germline, CDR1 is MNHEY and CDR2 SVGEGT. The CDR3, as DNA: TGTGCCAGCAGCTGGACAGTTTCCCTTTATGGCTACACCTTC. It codes for CASSWTVSLYGYTF.

This chain links TRBV28 with TRBJ1-1; possibly TRBD1 for D (5 bases). V lost 3 bases and J lost 0, with 14 bases in between. The germline V gene has CDR1 MDHEN and CDR2 SYDVKM. The CDR3 has 16 amino acids. DNA for the CDR3: TGTGCCAGCAGTTTCTCGGGAGGGGCCTTGAACACTGAAGCTTTCTTT. Protein sequence: CASSFSGGALNTEAFF.

The rearrangement uses TRBV7-6 and TRBJ2-1; 8 bases line up with TRBD2. J gave up 7 bases and V 2 bases, and 4 bases lay outside the gene matches. Germline CDR1 reads SGHVS; CDR2 reads FNYEAQ. This CDR3 contains 14 residues. Written as DNA, the CDR3 is TGTGCCAGCAGCTTAAGGGAGCGGGAGAATGAGCAGTTCTTC. It yields the protein CASSLRERENEQFF.

This clone occurred a few times. J is TRBJ1-4 and V is TRBV5-5, with TRBD1 matching over 9 bases. V shed 5 bases, J shed 10 bases, and the junction held 12 bases outside the gene matches. The length of the CDR3 is 15 residues. CDR1 and CDR2 from the germline V gene are SGHKS and YYEKEE (reference sequence). The CDR3: CASRPTGGIAGKLFF. CDR3 bases: TGTGCCAGCAGGCCTACAGGGGGCATCGCGGGAAAACTGTTTTTT.